A single sample gave rise to the 3 T cell receptor beta chains below, sequenced in a study of graft-versus-host responses after intestinal transplantation. The antigens for these receptors are not known. Method: immunoSEQ multiplex PCR; TCRdb's copy keeps in-frame clones and lacks some. The sample includes some 90,000 clones, about nine tenths of them seen just once. The sequencing here drew on unstimulated CD4+ T cells sorted from spleen or lymph node cells, taken before intestinal transplant. The receptors stem from a human donor who received an intestinal transplant.

The gene calls are TRBV10-3 and TRBJ1-5; TRBD1 is a possible D gene (6 bases). CDR3 length: 15 amino acids. CDR1 is ENHRY, CDR2 SYGVKD, per germline. Trimming cost V 6 bases and J 7 bases, with 19 bases left between them. CDR3 nucleotide sequence: TGTGCCATCAGCTCAGGGGCCACCTTTGGGCAGCCCCAGCATTTT. Amino acids: CAISSGATFGQPQHF.

V and J are TRBV5-1 and TRBJ2-5; D remains ambiguous. V shed 5 bases and J shed 2 bases, with 4 bases lying between them. Germline V gene lookup returns CDR1 SGHRS and CDR2 YFSETQ. The CDR3 contains 11 residues. The CDR3, as DNA: TGCGCCAGCAGAATACAAGAGACCCAGTACTTC. It yields the protein CASRIQETQYF.

V gene TRBV9 combines with J gene TRBJ2-5, with D tentatively TRBD1 (8 bases). Germline values: CDR1 SGDLS, CDR2 YYNGEE. V gave up 0 bases and J gave up 2 bases, with 11 bases separating them. This CDR3 region has 15 residues. CDR3 residues: CASSVDRGGQETQYF. CDR3 nucleotide sequence: TGTGCCAGCAGCGTAGACAGGGGGGGACAAGAGACCCAGTACTTC.